The T cell receptor beta chain under discussion was sequenced for a study of cytomegalovirus exposure and HLA in healthy donors. This CDR3 region has 15 residues. Germline V gene sequence: CDR1 GTSNPN, CDR2 SVGIG (reference sequence). Trimming at V came to 0 bases and at J to 2 bases, leaving 5 bases not matched to a gene. PCR amplification relied on 60 Vbeta primers (plus 13 Jbeta primers). The assay was immunoSEQ multiplex PCR, and TCRdb's table has in-frame clones only and misses some. The sample has some 120,000 clones; about 76% are singletons. The receptor comes from a woman in her twenties or thirties in good health and CMV-seronegative. J is TRBJ2-7 and V is TRBV30; 9 bases line up with TRBD2. The source material was PBMCs. Written as DNA, the CDR3 is TGTGCCTGGAGTGTACGGGCTAGCGGGGCCTACGAGCAGTACTTC. Its protein is CAWSVRASGAYEQYF.